The present TCR beta chain was sequenced within a study of T cell responses to AZD1222 COVID-19 vaccine. Study-wide results and caveats: Clonal diversity was possibly underestimated; the donors were predominantly white British and more often female. At baseline, just 6 or 7 AZD1222 recipients tested seropositive. Repertoires were obtained solely post-peak T cell response.

Data came from immunoSEQ multiplex PCR; TCRdb stores just in-frame clones and leaves some out. The sample lists roughly 120,000 clones; less than 90% were seen once. Concerning this clone: The target antigen is unknown.

CDR1 is LNHDA and CDR2 is SQIVND in the germline V gene (reference sequence). Trimming cost V 0 bases and J 3 bases, with 17 bases left between them. The CDR3 contains 18 residues. The chain recombines TRBV19 with TRBJ1-4; D might be TRBD1 (5 bases). The sequenced sample was peripheral blood, obtained on day 0 of AZD1222 vaccination. The clonotype originates from an adult in good health. DNA for the CDR3: TGTGCCAGTAGTATAGATCTCAGACTGAGGGGTCCTAATGAAAAACTGTTTTTT. Translated, it gives CASSIDLRLRGPNEKLFF.